A selection of T cell receptor beta chains follows, all from one sample in a study of CD8+CD57+ T cells in acquired aplastic anemia. TCRdb redid the calling of the reads with MiXCR, one entry per CDR3 protein. This table has some 180,000 distinct CDR3 sequences, roughly 65% appearing once. Sequencing input: sorted CD4+, CD8+, or CD8+CD57+ T cells (not recorded which) from PBMCs. The receptors stem from a human donor with aplastic anemia. Both conserved end residues are part of each CDR3. The D gene is left open where the match is weak. The size field is filled for only some rows; it gives once, few, many or a size class.

V gene	D gene	clone size	J gene	CDR3 DNA	CDR3 protein
TRBV10-1	TRBD1	NA	TRBJ2-7	TGCGCCAGCAGTGAGTATGACAGGGGGCTCGTCGAGCAGTACTTC	CASSEYDRGLVEQYF
TRBV7-2	TRBD2	many	TRBJ2-1	TGTGCCAGCAGCCCCGGGACTAGCGCGAGGAATGAGCAGTTCTTC	CASSPGTSARNEQFF
TRBV5-1	NA	NA	TRBJ2-7	TGTGCCAGCAGCGGACCCAGGGTTTACGAGCAGTACTTC	CASSGPRVYEQYF
TRBV10-3	NA	NA	TRBJ2-3	TGTGCCATCAGGGAGGGACCCCATGGCACAGATACGCAGTATTTT	CAIREGPHGTDTQYF
TRBV12-3/TRBV12-4	NA	NA	TRBJ1-3	TGTGCCAGCAGGCCCCCACAGGGACCCATCTCTGTTAACACCATATATTTT	CASRPPQGPISVNTIYF
TRBV19	NA	NA	TRBJ2-3	TGTGCCAGTAGTATCCCGAGGGGACCCGGCACAGATACGCAGTATTTT	CASSIPRGPGTDTQYF
TRBV20-1	NA	NA	TRBJ2-5	TGCAGTGGCCCACTGGGGGACCAAGAGACCCAGTACTTC	CSGPLGDQETQYF
TRBV10-3	NA	NA	TRBJ2-1	TGTGCCATCAGGGCTGAAAGCAATGAGCAGTTCTTC	CAIRAESNEQFF
TRBV2	NA	many	TRBJ1-1	TGTGCCAGCAGGGGGCTCAACACTGAAGCTTTCTTT	CASRGLNTEAFF
TRBV2	TRBD1	NA	TRBJ2-5	TGTGCCAGCAGAGAAAGGGACAGGGCATACCAAGAGACCCAGTACTTC	CASRERDRAYQETQYF
TRBV15	NA	NA	TRBJ2-7	TGTGCCACCAGCAGAGATCGCGCTATACCCTACGAGCAGTACTTC	CATSRDRAIPYEQYF
TRBV5-8	NA	NA	TRBJ1-2	TGTGCCAGCAAAAGAGGGGCACGTAGCTATGGCTACACCTTC	CASKRGARSYGYTF
TRBV9	TRBD1	NA	TRBJ1-1	TGTGCCAGCAGTACGACAGGGTTCACTGAAGCTTTCTTT	CASSTTGFTEAFF
TRBV19	NA	NA	TRBJ1-5	TGTGCCAGTACGCCCATAGGGGCTAGGAATCAGCCCCAGCATTTT	CASTPIGARNQPQHF
TRBV5-5	TRBD1	many	TRBJ2-7	TGTGCCAGCAGCTCGGGACAGACCTACGAGCAGTACTTC	CASSSGQTYEQYF
TRBV2	NA	once	TRBJ1-1	TGTGCCAGCAAGGGGCCTGAAGCTTTCTTT	CASKGPEAFF
TRBV12-5	TRBD1	many	TRBJ1-6	TGTGCTAGTGGTTTGGTTGGAACAGGGGGTAACTATAATTCACCCCTCCACTTT	CASGLVGTGGNYNSPLHF
TRBV7-2	NA	NA	TRBJ2-7	TGTGCCAGCAGCTTAGTCCCCCTACGTCTACGGGCATACGAGCAGTACTTC	CASSLVPLRLRAYEQYF
TRBV29-1	NA	once	TRBJ1-1	TGCAGCGTTGAAGAAGTGGGTGCGGGGAAGCAGAACACTGAAGCTTTCTTT	CSVEEVGAGKQNTEAFF
TRBV19	NA	many	TRBJ2-1	TGTGCCAGTAGCCCGAGCAGAAATGAGCAGTTCTTC	CASSPSRNEQFF
TRBV7-2	NA	many	TRBJ2-3	TGTGCCAGCAGCTTTGGTCAGGGAGGAGATACGCAGTATTTT	CASSFGQGGDTQYF
TRBV24-1	NA	NA	TRBJ1-1	TGTGCCACCAGTGATCGGGTAATGGGACAACTTTTCTTT	CATSDRVMGQLFF
TRBV7-9	NA	NA	TRBJ2-5	TGTGCCAGCAGCTTAGCGCAGAGACAAGAGACCCAGTACTTC	CASSLAQRQETQYF
TRBV4-1	TRBD2	many	TRBJ2-7	TGCGCCAGCAGCCAAGACGGTGTGGTAAGCGGGGGGGCCTACGAGCAGTACTTC	CASSQDGVVSGGAYEQYF
TRBV4-1	NA	many	TRBJ1-2	TGCGCCAGCAGCCACCACCTGGGTAGGGAGAGCTATGGCTACACCTTC	CASSHHLGRESYGYTF
TRBV14	TRBD2	NA	TRBJ2-7	TGTGCCAGCAGCCAAGGGACTAGTGTATGGGAGCAGTACTTC	CASSQGTSVWEQYF
TRBV7-2	NA	NA	TRBJ1-4	TGTGCCAGCAGCTCAACTCGGAGGGGACTGTTTTTT	CASSSTRRGLFF
TRBV7-6	TRBD1	few	TRBJ2-7	TGTGCCAGCAGCTACCAACCCGGGACAGGCTACGAGCAGTACTTC	CASSYQPGTGYEQYF
TRBV24-1	NA	NA	TRBJ2-7	TGTGCCACCAGTGATTTGGGGCAGGGAACGTACGAGCAGTACTTC	CATSDLGQGTYEQYF
TRBV10-3	NA	NA	TRBJ1-2	TGTGCCATCAGTGACGAGGGCAACTATGGCTACACCTTC	CAISDEGNYGYTF
TRBV5-4	NA	NA	TRBJ2-7	TGTGCCAGCAGCTCCAGGGGGGCAGGTGGGTCGGGTTACGAGCAGTACTTC	CASSSRGAGGSGYEQYF
TRBV20-1	TRBD1	NA	TRBJ1-1	TGCAGTGCTAGGCGGACAGGGGGGAACACTGAAGCTTTCTTT	CSARRTGGNTEAFF
TRBV27	NA	few	TRBJ2-3	TGTGCCAGCAGTTCGAGAGAAGATACGCAGTATTTT	CASSSREDTQYF
TRBV2	TRBD2	NA	TRBJ2-3	TGTGCCAGCAGTGAAAATGCGGGGGGTCCAGATACGCAGTATTTT	CASSENAGGPDTQYF
TRBV29-1	TRBD1	once	TRBJ1-2	TGCAGCGTTCGACAGGGTGGGATCTATGGCTACACCTTC	CSVRQGGIYGYTF
TRBV7-3	NA	once	TRBJ2-1	TGTGCCAGCAGCTTGGGGATTAGCTCCTACAATGAGCAGTTCTTC	CASSLGISSYNEQFF
TRBV4-1	TRBD1	NA	TRBJ1-2	TGCGCCAGCAGCCAAGGCCGGACAGGGGGGACCAACTATGGCTACACCTTC	CASSQGRTGGTNYGYTF
TRBV5-6	TRBD1	NA	TRBJ2-7	TGTGCCAGCAGCTTGAGGGGGACAGCTTCCTACGAGCAGTACTTC	CASSLRGTASYEQYF
TRBV25-1	NA	NA	TRBJ1-1	TGTGCCAGCGCCGGGGGCAGTAAAGCTTTCTTT	CASAGGSKAFF
TRBV2	NA	NA	TRBJ1-1	TGTGCCAGCACCGATCGGGTAAGAGCTTTCTTT	CASTDRVRAFF
TRBV12-3/TRBV12-4	NA	NA	TRBJ1-6	TGTGCCAGCAGTCCGAAGGGGGTGGCACCCCTCCACTTT	CASSPKGVAPLHF
TRBV9	NA	few	TRBJ1-2	TGTGCCAGCAGCGTAGAAGGCCTTGGAAACTATGGCTACACCTTC	CASSVEGLGNYGYTF
TRBV9	NA	NA	TRBJ2-4	TGTGCCAGCAATTCGGGCGGGGACATTCAGTACTTC	CASNSGGDIQYF
TRBV14	NA	NA	TRBJ2-5	TGTGCCAGCAGTCTCAAAGGAGGGACCCAGTACTTC	CASSLKGGTQYF
TRBV20-1	NA	NA	TRBJ1-5	TGCAGTGCTAGTGAAGGATATCAGCCCCAGCATTTT	CSASEGYQPQHF
TRBV19	TRBD2	NA	TRBJ2-2	TGTGCCAGTAGTATGAATGCTATAGCGGGACCGAACACCGGGGAGCTGTTTTTT	CASSMNAIAGPNTGELFF
TRBV5-1	TRBD2	NA	TRBJ2-3	TGCGCCAGCAGCTCCGGGACTAGCGGGGCCCTTACGCAGTATTTT	CASSSGTSGALTQYF
TRBV29-1	TRBD1	NA	TRBJ2-7	TGCAGCGTTGAAACGACAGGGTACGAGCAGTACTTC	CSVETTGYEQYF
TRBV12-3/TRBV12-4	NA	NA	TRBJ2-7	TGTGCCAGCAGGCCCCCCTTGGGGGAGGTCTACGAGCAGTACTTC	CASRPPLGEVYEQYF
TRBV19	NA	NA	TRBJ2-7	TGTGCCAGTAGTCCACAGGTCTCCTACGAGCAGTACTTC	CASSPQVSYEQYF
TRBV29-1	NA	NA	TRBJ2-7	TGCAGCGTTAGTGTCGGCTACGAGCAGTACTTC	CSVSVGYEQYF
TRBV7-2	NA	once	TRBJ2-1	TGTGCCAGCAGCTGGAAGGTCAATGAGCAGTCCTTC	CASSWKVNEQSF
TRBV20-1	NA	NA	TRBJ1-2	TGCAGTGCTAGAAGTTCAGCGGCACTGGGGGGCTACACCTTC	CSARSSAALGGYTF
TRBV7-3	NA	NA	TRBJ2-3	TGTGCCAGCAGCTTTTCACCTAGCACAGATACGCAGTATTTT	CASSFSPSTDTQYF